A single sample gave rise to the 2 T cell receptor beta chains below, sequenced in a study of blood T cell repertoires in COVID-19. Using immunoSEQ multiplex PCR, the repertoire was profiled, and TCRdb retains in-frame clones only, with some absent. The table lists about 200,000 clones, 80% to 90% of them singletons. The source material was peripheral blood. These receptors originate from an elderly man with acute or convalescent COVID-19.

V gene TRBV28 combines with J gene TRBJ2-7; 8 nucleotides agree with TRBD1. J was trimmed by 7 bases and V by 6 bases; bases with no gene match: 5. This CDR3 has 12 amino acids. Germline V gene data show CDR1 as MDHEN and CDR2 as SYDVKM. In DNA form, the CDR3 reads TGTGCCAGCAGCACTAGGACAGGGGAGCAGTACTTC. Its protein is CASSTRTGEQYF.

The CDR3 DNA is TGTGCCAGCACCCCGGGGTTGTACGGCTACACCTTC. Translating it yields CASTPGLYGYTF. The genes are TRBV2 and TRBJ1-2; D is uncertain. The CDR3 length is 12 residues. V shed 7 bases and J shed 8 bases, with 14 bases lying between them. Germline-derived CDR1 and CDR2 are SNHLY and FYNNEI.